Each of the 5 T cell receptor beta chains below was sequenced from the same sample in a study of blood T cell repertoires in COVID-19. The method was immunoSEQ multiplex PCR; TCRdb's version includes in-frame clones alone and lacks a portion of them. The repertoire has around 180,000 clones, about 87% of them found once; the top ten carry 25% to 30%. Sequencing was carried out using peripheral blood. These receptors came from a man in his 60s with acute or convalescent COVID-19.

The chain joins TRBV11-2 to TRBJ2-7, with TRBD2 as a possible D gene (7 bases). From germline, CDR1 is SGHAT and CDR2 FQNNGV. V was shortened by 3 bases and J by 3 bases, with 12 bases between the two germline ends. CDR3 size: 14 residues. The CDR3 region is CASSLAGADYEQYV. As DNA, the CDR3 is TGTGCCAGCAGCTTGGCGGGGGCGGACTACGAGCAGTACGTC.

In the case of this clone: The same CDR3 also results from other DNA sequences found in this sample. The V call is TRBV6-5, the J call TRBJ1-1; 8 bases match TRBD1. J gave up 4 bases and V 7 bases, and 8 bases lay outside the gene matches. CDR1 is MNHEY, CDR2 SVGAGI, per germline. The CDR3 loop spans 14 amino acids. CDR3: CASTPTGGGTEAFF. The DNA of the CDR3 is TGTGCCAGCACCCCTACAGGGGGTGGCACTGAAGCTTTCTTT.

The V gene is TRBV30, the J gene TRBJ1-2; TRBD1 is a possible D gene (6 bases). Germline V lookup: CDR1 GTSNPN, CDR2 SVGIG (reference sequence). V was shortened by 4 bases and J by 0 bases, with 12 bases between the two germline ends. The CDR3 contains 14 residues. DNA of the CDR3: TGTGCCTGGATCAGGGGATTAGCTAACTATGGCTACACCTTC. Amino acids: CAWIRGLANYGYTF.

CDR3 amino acids: CASSLAGNTQYF. DNA of the CDR3: TGCGCCAGCAGCTTGGCTGGCAATACGCAGTATTTT. The V and J genes are TRBV5-1 and TRBJ2-3; D uncertain. Germline values: CDR1 SGHRS, CDR2 YFSETQ. This CDR3 region has 12 residues. The ends were cut back, 0 bases at V and 7 bases at J, with 6 bases in the middle. Filled out from reference TRBV5-1 and TRBJ2-3, the complete variable domain reads KAGVTQTPRYLIKTRGQQVTLSCSPISGHRSVSWYQQTPGQGLQFLFEYFSETQRNKGNFPGRFSGRQFSNSRSEMNVSTLELGDSALYLCASSLAGNTQYFGPGTRLTVL.

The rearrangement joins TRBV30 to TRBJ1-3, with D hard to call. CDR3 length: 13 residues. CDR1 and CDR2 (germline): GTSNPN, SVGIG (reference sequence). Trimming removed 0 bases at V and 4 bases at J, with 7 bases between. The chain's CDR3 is CAWSVQVGNTIYF. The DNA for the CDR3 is TGTGCCTGGAGTGTACAAGTAGGAAACACCATATATTTT.